This T cell receptor (beta chain) was captured by sequencing in a study of metastatic and nonmetastatic thyroid tumors (dated by TCRdb to the early 2020s). Study-level background: Repertoires were compared across peripheral blood and tumor or nodule tissue samples from malignant and benign thyroid patients. Here is what the overall study found, with its caveats: In both blood and tumor samples, TCR beta diversity was reported to be significantly higher in malignant tumors than in benign nodules.

No patient had received any treatment before thyroid surgery. Patient clinical samples collected from the early 2010s to the late 2010s were retrospectively analysed using T-cell receptor beta sequencing. Comment on this clone: What antigen it recognizes has not been identified. Within one base of it there is no much larger clone, and no base qualities were kept.

Libraries were constructed by PCR. For sequencing, an Illumina HiSeq 4000 was employed. High-throughput sequencing was used to profile the CDR3 region of the TCR beta-chain in every patient. In the authors' own workflow: The researchers built a classifier to tell apart papillary thyroid cancer patients with distant metastasis, based on CDR3 differences among clinicopathological groups. Repertoire diversity was assessed with the Shannon index, and tumor-blood repertoire similarity with the Morisita-Horn index. TCRdb passed the public sequencing reads through fastp at Q25 and MiXCR, retaining productive beta sequences. TCRdb's processing, not the study's, gives the V and J calls here. The sample contains 16,000 or so clones, about 23% of them found a single time. The top ten clones comprise less than 11% of the sample. V and J lose 1 base and 7 bases, and a span of 17 bases separates them. CDR1 and CDR2, looked up from the germline V gene, are LGHNT and FRNRAP. From cysteine to phenylalanine, the CDR3 is 16 amino acids long. The sequence is cut down to CDR3 DNA, 48 bases in frame from base 1.

The sequence is built from TRBV12-5 and TRBJ2-1; the D segment could be TRBD2, given 7 matching bases. Sequenced material: adjacent normal tissue. This clonotype originated in a female donor with papillary thyroid cancer or a benign thyroid nodule (not recorded which). Some clones in this sample may be carry-over from other donors' samples. CDR3 reads: CASGLDRGGVWNEQFF. The DNA sequence is TGTGCTAGTGGTTTGGATAGGGGGGGGGTGTGGAATGAGCAGTTCTTC.